Listed here are 4 T cell receptor beta chains from one sample, sequenced in a study of blood T cell repertoires in COVID-19. Clones were read by immunoSEQ multiplex PCR, and TCRdb kept only the in-frame ones, dropping some. The data hold about 110,000 clones, with less than 75% observed a single time. The sample comprised peripheral blood. The source of these receptors is a middle-aged woman with acute or convalescent COVID-19.

The table lists this clone with many counts. The chain recombines TRBV12-5 with TRBJ2-3; D might be TRBD2 (5 bases). The germline gives CDR1 LGHNT, CDR2 FRNRAP. V lost 1 base to trimming and J lost 1 base, with 9 bases between them. The CDR3 runs 15 residues. The DNA of the CDR3 is TGTGCTAGTGGTTTGGCCCCCGGGGGCACAGATACGCAGTATTTT. Its protein is CASGLAPGGTDTQYF.

This clone was seen a few times. Distinct nucleotide sequences in the sample also encode this CDR3. This rearrangement joins TRBV10-3 to TRBJ2-7, with 9 bases aligning to TRBD2. Germline CDR1 reads ENHRY; CDR2 reads SYGVKD. V was pared by 10 bases and J by 3 bases, with 10 bases of the junction left unmatched. The CDR3 loop spans 14 amino acids. CDR3: CATRGGGGLYEQYF. The DNA for the CDR3 is TGTGCCACCCGGGGCGGGGGGGGGCTCTACGAGCAGTACTTC.

V usage is TRBV15 and J usage is TRBJ1-1; tentatively, D is TRBD1 (6 bases). Trimming cost V 0 bases and J 1 base, with 9 bases left between them. The germline V gene has CDR1 LNHNV and CDR2 YYDKDF (reference sequence). The CDR3 has 15 amino acids. CDR3 in amino acids: CATSREKGQNTEAFF. CDR3 DNA sequence: TGTGCCACCAGCAGAGAGAAGGGACAGAACACTGAAGCTTTCTTT. Based on the CDR3 plus reference TRBV15 and TRBJ1-1, the full variable domain is DAMVIQNPRYQVTQFGKPVTLSCSQTLNHNVMYWYQQKSSQAPKLLFHYYDKDFNNEADTPDNFQSRRPNTSFCFLDIRSPGLGDTAMYLCATSREKGQNTEAFFGQGTRLTVV.

This chain links TRBV7-2 with TRBJ1-6, with D maybe TRBD1 (5 bases). Germline CDR1 and CDR2: SGHTA and FQGNSA. The CDR3 length is 15 residues. Trimming removed 2 bases at V and 10 bases at J, with 15 bases between. The CDR3 DNA is TGTGCCAGCAGCTTATTGGGGCCGGGTCAATCACCCCTCCACTTT. Translating gives CASSLLGPGQSPLHF.